This T cell receptor (beta chain) is drawn from a study of T cells expressing NK-cell markers. CDR1 LGHNA and CDR2 YNFKEQ come from the germline V gene. The CDR3 is made up of 14 amino acids. Synthesis of TCR beta cDNA relied on 5'RACE template switching carrying UMIs. Reprocessing the 5' RACE reads, TCRdb reports a single entry for every CDR3 protein and omits DNA. The table lists 300,000 to 450,000 distinct CDR3 sequences. The sequenced sample consisted of blood T cells: a sorted CD56 or NKG2C T cell subset, CD4+ or CD8+ T cells, or bulk PBMC T cells (not recorded which). This clonotype originated in a man between 18 and 69 years old in good health. The chain employs TRBV4-2 and TRBJ1-5. CDR3 sequence reads: CASSQQLSNQPQHF.